This passage covers 9 T cell receptor beta chains from one sample sequenced in a study of beta chain features in type 1 diabetes. Findings of the study overall: TCRB CDR3s from Type 1 diabetes patients were moderately but significantly shorter in all four CD4+ subsets.

The antigens these receptors bind are not known. Expressed TCRB transcripts were sequenced, since all the RNA that had been isolated was reverse transcribed. Generated by immunoSEQ multiplex PCR, the TCRdb table keeps only in-frame clones and is missing some. There are about 640,000 clones in the sample; over 10% occur only once, and more than 0.1% lies in the top ten. Sequencing was carried out using naive CD4+ T cells from blood. These receptors were taken from a man younger than 45 with type 1 diabetes.

In this sample, this clone turned up a few times. The CDR3 sequence: CASSFRDLAKETQYF. CDR3 nucleotides: TGTGCCAGCAGCTTTCGGGACCTGGCCAAAGAGACCCAGTACTTC. The chain recombines TRBV4-2 with TRBJ2-5; possibly TRBD1 or TRBD2 for D (5 bases each). Germline V lookup: CDR1 LGHNA, CDR2 YNFKEQ. V was shortened by 5 bases and J by 3 bases, with 16 bases between the two germline ends. The CDR3 runs to 15 residues.

The J gene is TRBJ2-3, the V gene TRBV4-3, with D tentatively TRBD2 (6 bases). From germline, CDR1 is LGHNA and CDR2 YSLEER. The CDR3 is made up of 15 amino acids. V lost 5 bases, J lost 3 bases, and 15 bases lay in between. The CDR3 is CASSARDSTTDTQYF. The CDR3 DNA sequence: TGCGCCAGCAGCGCCCGGGACTCTACAACAGATACGCAGTATTTT.

V is TRBV7-9 and J is TRBJ2-7; D not resolved. The CDR3 extends over 14 amino acids. CDR1 and CDR2 from the germline V gene are SEHNR and FQNEAQ (reference sequence). Trimming took 3 bases from V and 6 from J, leaving 15 bases between them. The CDR3 region is CASSFKGPEFEQYF. The DNA of the CDR3 is TGTGCCAGCAGCTTCAAGGGCCCGGAATTCGAGCAGTACTTC.

This clone was counted between two and nine times. The V call is TRBV5-1, the J call TRBJ2-5; a possible D gene is TRBD2 (5 bases). The CDR3 is made up of 12 amino acids. In germline, CDR1 is SGHRS, CDR2 YFSETQ. V was pared by 4 bases and J by 5 bases, with 9 bases between. The CDR3 here is CASSPPGETQYF. The DNA of the CDR3 is TGCGCCAGCAGCCCGCCGGGGGAGACCCAGTACTTC.

This clone was detected only a few times. This chain connects TRBV5-4 to TRBJ2-3, with D perhaps matching TRBD1 (6 bases). From germline, CDR1 is SGHNT and CDR2 YYREEE (reference sequence). The CDR3 extends over 13 amino acids. V lost 5 bases to trimming and J lost 3 bases, with 10 bases between them. In DNA form, the CDR3 reads TGTGCCAGCAGATCCACAGGGACAGATACGCAGTATTTT. It specifies CASRSTGTDTQYF.

This clone was observed a few times. This chain uses TRBV28 with TRBJ1-3; D is perhaps TRBD1 (6 bases). The CDR3 is made up of 14 amino acids. V gave up 6 bases and J gave up 0 bases, with 9 bases separating them. Per the germline V gene, CDR1 is MDHEN and CDR2 is SYDVKM. CDR3: CASSVQGSGNTIYF. CDR3 nucleotide sequence: TGTGCCAGCAGCGTACAGGGCTCTGGAAACACCATATATTTT. The complete variable domain, with remaining parts taken from reference TRBV28 and TRBJ1-3, reads DVKVTQSSRYLVKRTGEKVFLECVQDMDHENMFWYRQDPGLGLRLIYFSYDVKMKEKGDIPEGYSVSREKKERFSLILESASTNQTSMYLCASSVQGSGNTIYFGEGSWLTVV.

CDR3: CALGGLATNEKLFF. The CDR3 DNA reads as TGTGCCCTGGGGGGGCTTGCAACTAATGAAAAACTGTTTTTT. The V call is TRBV30, the J call TRBJ1-4; a weak D match, TRBD1 (6 bases). Germline V CDR1 and CDR2: GTSNPN, SVGIG (reference sequence). The CDR3 is 14 residues long. Deletions cut 8 bases from V and 0 bases from J, with 13 bases between.

This clone was seen a handful of times. The gene calls are TRBV7-6 and TRBJ2-5; a possible D gene is TRBD2 (8 bases). Germline CDR1 SGHVS, CDR2 FNYEAQ. The CDR3 spans 17 residues. Trimming stripped 2 bases from V and 1 base from J, with 17 bases between. The CDR3 nucleotides read TGTGCCAGCAGCTTATTCGGGAGGGGGCTACTCCAAGAGACCCAGTACTTC. This codes for CASSLFGRGLLQETQYF.

Notes on this clone: Other nucleotide sequences from this sample produce the same CDR3. The chain uses TRBV5-1 and TRBJ2-1, with a tentative D call TRBD2 (5 bases). Germline V gene sequence: CDR1 SGHRS, CDR2 YFSETQ. V was cut by 4 bases and J by 3 bases, with 8 bases left in between. The CDR3 is 13 amino acids. The DNA of the CDR3 is TGCGCCAGCAGCCTAGGAGGCTACAATGAGCAGTTCTTC. Translation: CASSLGGYNEQFF.